These 3 T cell receptor beta chains were sequenced from one sample in a study. The TRBV12-4/TRBJ1-2 clonotypes were amplified using barcode primers with ligated adaptors. TCRdb reanalysed the multiplex PCR reads using MiXCR and keeps one entry per CDR3 protein. The sample has under 450 distinct CDR3 sequences; about a fifth are singletons. The sample taken for sequencing was naive CD4+ T cells sorted from blood. The subset is: naive CD4+ T cells, CD4+CD45RA+CD25-. The origin of the receptors is a female donor with breast cancer.

This clonotype is termed large (0.1 to 1%). This chain links TRBV12-3 or TRBV12-4 with TRBJ1-2, with a weak D call TRBD1 (6 bases). V shed 6 bases and J shed 3 bases, with 11 bases lying between them. The CDR3 covers 13 residues. This CDR3 is CASRLGQYYGYTF. The DNA of the CDR3 is TGTGCCAGCAGACTTGGACAGTACTATGGCTACACCTTC.

The J gene is TRBJ1-2, the V gene TRBV12-3 or TRBV12-4; 10 bases are shared with TRBD1. The CDR3 contains 14 residues. Trimming cost V 6 bases and J 4 bases; bases outside gene matches: 5. CDR3 sequence (DNA): TGTGCCAGCAGCCCGGGACAGGGGTTCTATGGCTACACCTTC. Protein sequence: CASSPGQGFYGYTF.

The rearrangement joins TRBV12-3 or TRBV12-4 to TRBJ1-2; maybe TRBD1 (6 bases). CDR3 length: 15 amino acids. V lost 3 bases and J lost 7, with 18 bases in between. CDR3 sequence: CASSFGVAGASGYTF. The DNA of the CDR3 is TGTGCCAGCAGTTTCGGGGTGGCAGGGGCTAGTGGCTACACCTTC.